Below, 8 T cell receptor beta chains from the same sample are listed, as sequenced in a study of shared clonotypes between healthy human individuals. Assay: immunoSEQ multiplex PCR; the TCRdb copy retains only in-frame clones and omits some. This sample carries roughly 1 million clones, about 75% of them seen once, and the ten largest clones take roughly 1.4%. Sequencing was done on a sample of memory CD4+ T cells sorted from blood. Subset meaning: CD45RA-negative fraction. The source of these receptors is a man aged 18 to 29 in good health.

In the case of this clone: Other DNA sequences in the sample encode the same CDR3. This chain links TRBV18 with TRBJ2-7, with 8 bases lining up with TRBD2. Germline V gene lookup returns CDR1 KGHSH and CDR2 LQKENI. The V gene end was trimmed by 3 bases and the J gene end by 5 bases; junction bases not matched to a gene: 3. This CDR3 is built from 13 residues. CDR3 in DNA: TGTGCCAGCTCACCGGGACTAGTGGACGAGCAGTACTTC. Amino acid sequence: CASSPGLVDEQYF. Looking up the rest from reference TRBV18 and TRBJ2-7 gives the full variable domain: NAGVMQNPRHLVRRRGQEARLRCSPMKGHSHVYWYRQLPEEGLKFMVYLQKENIIDESGMPKERFSAEFPKEGPSILRIQQVVRGDSAAYFCASSPGLVDEQYFGPGTRLTVT.

V and J are TRBV27 and TRBJ2-5; D remains ambiguous. The CDR3 runs 13 residues. V was cut by 4 bases and J by 2 bases, with 8 bases left in between. The germline gives CDR1 MNHEY, CDR2 SMNVEV (reference sequence). The CDR3 spells CASSWSQQETQYF. DNA of the CDR3: TGTGCCAGCAGTTGGAGTCAGCAAGAGACCCAGTACTTC.

The chain joins TRBV9 to TRBJ1-6; D is uncertain. Germline V CDR1 and CDR2: SGDLS, YYNGEE. The V end lost 3 bases, the J end lost 4 bases, and 8 bases lay between the germline ends. The CDR3 covers 14 residues. CDR3 coding DNA: TGTGCCAGCAGCGCGGCGAGTTATAATTCACCCCTCCACTTT. Its translation: CASSAASYNSPLHF.

This chain joins TRBV28 and TRBJ1-5; D unresolved. V was clipped by 3 bases and J by 7 bases, with 10 bases between them. The CDR3 covers 13 residues. Germline CDR1 MDHEN, CDR2 SYDVKM. The DNA for the CDR3 is TGTGCCAGCAGTTTTGATTCTGTCCAGCCCCAGCATTTT. Protein product: CASSFDSVQPQHF.

This clone was recorded only once. The V call is TRBV4-1, the J call TRBJ1-1, with D tentatively TRBD1 (6 bases). Germline V CDR1 and CDR2: MGHRA, YSYEKL. With 0 bases removed from V and 5 bases from J, the gap between germline ends came to 22 bases. CDR3 length: 18 residues. DNA of the CDR3: TGCGCCAGCAGCCAAGATCGGGGGCCAGGGCTTATGAGAACTGAAGCTTTCTTT. The encoded protein is CASSQDRGPGLMRTEAFF.

The chain uses TRBV9 and TRBJ1-1; TRBD1 might be the D (5 bases). V was clipped by 0 bases and J by 3 bases, with 18 bases between them. This CDR3 comprises 17 residues. Germline CDR1 is SGDLS and CDR2 is YYNGEE. The CDR3 coding sequence is TGTGCCAGCAGCGTAGACCCCATTGGAGGGGCGGACACTGAAGCTTTCTTT. It codes for CASSVDPIGGADTEAFF.

The chain employs TRBV6-1 and TRBJ2-7; TRBD1 matches at 7 bases. The junction had 6 bases not matched to a gene; V was cut back by 7 bases and J by 0 bases. CDR3 length: 14 residues. Germline V gene data show CDR1 as MNHNS and CDR2 as SASEGT. In DNA form, the CDR3 reads TGTGCCAGCATCGGACAGGAGCCCTCCTACGAGCAGTACTTC. It encodes CASIGQEPSYEQYF.

In this sample, this clone turned up once. This rearrangement joins TRBV5-6 to TRBJ2-7, with 10 bases aligning to TRBD2. Germline lookup yields CDR1 SGHDT and CDR2 YYEEEE. This CDR3 contains 17 residues. V lost 4 bases to trimming and J lost 4 bases; unmatched junction nucleotides: 14. The CDR3 coding sequence is TGTGCCAGCAGCCGCTTCCAGGGGCTAGCGGGAGAATACGAGCAGTACTTC. This translates into CASSRFQGLAGEYEQYF.